The T cell receptor beta chain under discussion was sequenced for a study of blood T cell repertoires in COVID-19. In the study overall: T cells, B-cell-depleted T cells, or PBMCs supplied cDNA or gDNA.

Individuals aged roughly 18 to 95 years were recruited from 24 US areas. Assay: immunoSEQ multiplex PCR; the TCRdb copy retains only in-frame clones and omits some. In the table there are 350,000 or so clones, 88% of which are singletons. V was pared by 2 bases and J by 2 bases, with 5 bases of the junction left unmatched. This CDR3 spans 15 amino acids. Per germline, CDR1 GTSNPN and CDR2 SVGIG (reference sequence). The sequencing input was PBMCs or T cells enriched from blood (not recorded which). The genes are TRBV30 and TRBJ2-3; 9 bases fit TRBD1. The sequence was obtained from a woman in her thirties who had been exposed to COVID-19. CDR3 residues: CAWSPGTGLTDTQYF. CDR3 DNA: TGTGCCTGGAGTCCTGGGACAGGGCTCACAGATACGCAGTATTTT.